A selection of T cell receptor beta chains follows, all from one sample in a study of blood T cell repertoires in COVID-19. Repertoires were generated with immunoSEQ multiplex PCR, while TCRdb's copy carries only in-frame clones and drops some. This table has fewer than 90,000 clones, about 96% appearing once. Sequenced: peripheral blood. The receptors were sampled from a human donor with active COVID-19. The donor label of this sample is uncertain. CDR3s include the opening cysteine and the closing phenylalanine or tryptophan. D genes are given only for firm matches. Clone size is given for some rows only: seen once, a few or many times, or a class if the clone is expanded.

TRBV6-2/TRBV6-3,TRBJ2-7,once,.,TGTGCCAGCAGTTACGAGAGCTCCTACGAGCAGTACTTC,CASSYESSYEQYF
TRBV5-1,TRBJ2-6,.,TRBD2,TGCGCCAGCAGCTTGGATAGTCTAGCGGGGCCCTCTGGGGCCAACGTCCTGACTTTC,CASSLDSLAGPSGANVLTF
TRBV5-1,TRBJ2-5,.,TRBD2,TGCGCCAGCAGCTTGAGCGGGACCCAAGAGACCCAGTACTTC,CASSLSGTQETQYF
TRBV5-1,TRBJ2-7,.,.,TGCGCCAGCACTACCGGGACATCGGGGTACGAGCAGTACTTC,CASTTGTSGYEQYF
TRBV7-9,TRBJ1-2,.,.,TGTGCCACCACTAGGTCCGGGGAGGGCGACTATGGCTACACCTTC,CATTRSGEGDYGYTF
TRBV3-1/TRBV3-2,TRBJ2-1,.,TRBD2,TGTGCCAGCAGCCAAGGGGTAAAAGCGGGAGGGCACAATGAGCAGTTCTTC,CASSQGVKAGGHNEQFF
TRBV14,TRBJ2-1,.,TRBD2,TGTGCCAGCAGCCCTTTAGGTAGCGGGGGGTACAATGAGCAGTTCTTC,CASSPLGSGGYNEQFF
TRBV2,TRBJ1-3,.,.,TGTGCCAGCAGGGCGGGGGCGCGATTATCTTCTGGAAACACCATATATTTT,CASRAGARLSSGNTIYF
TRBV23-1,TRBJ2-5,.,TRBD1,TGCGCCAGCAGTCAGGGACAGGGAGTAAAGACCCAGTACTTC,CASSQGQGVKTQYF
TRBV15,TRBJ2-7,once,.,TGTGCCACCAGCAGGTACAGGGCGGGCTACGAGCAGTACTTC,CATSRYRAGYEQYF
TRBV7-2,TRBJ1-5,.,.,TGTGCCAGCAGCTCTAGTCTTAGCAATCAGCCCCAGCATTTT,CASSSSLSNQPQHF
TRBV6-5,TRBJ2-5,.,.,TGTGCCAGCCGGGGGGCGACCAGCCGGGAAGAGACCCAGTACTTC,CASRGATSREETQYF
TRBV7-8,TRBJ2-7,.,TRBD2,TGTGCCAGCAGCTTCGGCTCTAGCGGTACCTACGAGCAGTACTTC,CASSFGSSGTYEQYF
TRBV14,TRBJ2-7,.,.,TGTGCCAGCAGCCACGTAGGAGGGTCCTCCTACGAGCAGTACTTC,CASSHVGGSSYEQYF
TRBV19,TRBJ1-1,.,.,TGTGCCAGTAGTATGGCCAGGAACACTGAAGCTTTCTTT,CASSMARNTEAFF
TRBV6-5,TRBJ2-3,.,.,TGTGCCAGCAGACTGGACATCACAGATACGCAGTATTTT,CASRLDITDTQYF
TRBV6-6,TRBJ2-7,.,TRBD1,TGTGCCAGCAGTCCTGGGACAGGGGGACGCGAGCAGTACTTC,CASSPGTGGREQYF
TRBV2,TRBJ2-7,.,.,TGTGCCAGCACAGGGGCCAACGAGCAGTACTTC,CASTGANEQYF
TRBV28,TRBJ1-1,.,.,TGTGCCAGCAGTTCCAGAGGGCCCATCTCTAACACTGAAGCTTTCTTT,CASSSRGPISNTEAFF
TRBV6-4,TRBJ2-5,.,.,TGTGCCAGCAGTGCGAATAGGGGGGAGACCCAGTACTTC,CASSANRGETQYF
TRBV6-5,TRBJ2-1,.,.,TGTGCCAGCAGTCCCCCTGACAATGAGCAGTTCTTC,CASSPPDNEQFF
TRBV11-3,TRBJ1-1,.,TRBD1,TGTGCCGGACAGGGGACCAACACTGAAGCTTTCTTT,CAGQGTNTEAFF
TRBV9,TRBJ2-7,.,.,TGTGCCAGCAGCGTAGAGGAGGGGCCCTACGAGCAGTACTTC,CASSVEEGPYEQYF
TRBV6-5,TRBJ1-1,.,.,TGTGCCAGCAGCTCCAGGGTGGGGAACACTGAAGCTTTCTTT,CASSSRVGNTEAFF
TRBV7-9,TRBJ1-5,.,.,TGTGCCAGCAGCTTAGATGGGGGCGGTGGCAATCAGCCCCAGCATTTT,CASSLDGGGGNQPQHF
TRBV4-1,TRBJ2-7,.,.,TGCGCCAGCAGCCAAGACCTACAGGGCGTAGCCGAGCAGTACTTC,CASSQDLQGVAEQYF
TRBV5-1,TRBJ2-1,.,.,TGCGCCAGCAGCTTGGGAGGCCAGGGGAGCTCCAATGAGCAGTTCTTC,CASSLGGQGSSNEQFF
TRBV19,TRBJ2-3,.,.,TGTGCCAGTAGCGGAGGGTGGGAGACAACAGATACGCAGTATTTT,CASSGGWETTDTQYF
TRBV27,TRBJ1-2,.,TRBD1,TGTGCCAGCAAATATCAGGGGGCGCCGGGCTATGGCTACACCTTC,CASKYQGAPGYGYTF
TRBV6-2/TRBV6-3,TRBJ2-7,.,.,TGTGCCAGCAGCCCCCGGTGGGGGGATGGAGCAGGAGGCGAGCAGTACTTC,CASSPRWGDGAGGEQYF
TRBV6-5,TRBJ2-7,.,TRBD1,TGTGCCAGCAGTTACGGGGGACAGGGGGACTACGAGCAGTACTTC,CASSYGGQGDYEQYF
TRBV7-9,TRBJ1-5,.,.,TGTGCCAGTGGAACAGGTTCAGGAGTAGGTCAGCCCCAGCATTTT,CASGTGSGVGQPQHF
TRBV25-1,TRBJ1-1,.,TRBD1,TGTGCCAGCAGTGACATACAGGGGATCCGGGGGGGAGCTTTCTTT,CASSDIQGIRGGAFF
TRBV9,TRBJ2-4,.,.,TGTGCCAGCAGCGTGGGGCCCTCCCGGAATAGTGACATTCAGTACTTC,CASSVGPSRNSDIQYF
TRBV15,TRBJ2-2,.,.,TGTGCCACCAGCAGAGATAGGCAGGGGAACACCGGGGAGCTGTTTTTT,CATSRDRQGNTGELFF
TRBV9,TRBJ2-3,.,TRBD2,TGTGCCAGCAGCTTCACTACTAGCGGAGTCACAGATACGCAGTATTTT,CASSFTTSGVTDTQYF
TRBV10-3,TRBJ2-5,once,TRBD2,TGTGCCATCAGTGATTTGGCGGCGGGAGGCGGAGAGACCCAGTACTTC,CAISDLAAGGGETQYF
TRBV12-5,TRBJ2-2,.,.,TGTGCTAGTGGTTTGAGCCGATGGGAGCTGTTTTTT,CASGLSRWELFF
TRBV7-2,TRBJ2-2,.,.,TGTGCCAGCAGCTTAGAAGTTCGTGTATACGGGGTCGGGGAGCTGTTTTTT,CASSLEVRVYGVGELFF
TRBV6-1,TRBJ1-6,.,.,TGTGCCAGCAGTGAAGACCTCGACAGCTATAATTCACCCCTCCACTTT,CASSEDLDSYNSPLHF
TRBV5-1,TRBJ2-2,.,.,TGCGCCAGCAGCTCGGGGGGCGCAGGCGGGGAGCTGTTTTTT,CASSSGGAGGELFF
TRBV27,TRBJ2-3,.,TRBD1,TGTGCCAGCAGTTTAGGCAGGGGGACAGATACGCAGTATTTT,CASSLGRGTDTQYF
TRBV11-2,TRBJ2-7,.,.,TGTGCCAGCAGCTTAGACGGCAGGCTGGCGTGGGAGCAGTACTTC,CASSLDGRLAWEQYF
TRBV7-2,TRBJ2-7,.,TRBD2,TGTGCCAGCAGCCCCCGGGGGGTAGCGGACGAGCAGTACTTC,CASSPRGVADEQYF
TRBV9,TRBJ2-2,.,.,TGTGCCAGCAGCATCAGGGATTCCGGGGAGCTGTTTTTT,CASSIRDSGELFF
TRBV7-6,TRBJ2-2,.,TRBD1,TGTGCCAGCAGCTTAGCGAGGGACAGGGGAGGGGAAACCGGGGAGCTGTTTTTT,CASSLARDRGGETGELFF
TRBV15,TRBJ2-5,.,TRBD2,TGTGCCACCAGCAGGCCCGGGGGGGGCTCAGTCGCGACCCAGTACTTC,CATSRPGGGSVATQYF